A single sample is the source of the 5 T cell receptor beta chains below, sequenced in a study of T cells expressing NK-cell markers. From the 5' RACE reads, TCRdb lists one entry per CDR3 protein and no DNA. The sample features 250,000 to 300,000 distinct CDR3 sequences, with about 0.39% in its top ten. Sequenced material: blood T cells: a sorted CD56 or NKG2C T cell subset, CD4+ or CD8+ T cells, or bulk PBMC T cells (not recorded which). The receptors derive from a man between 18 and 29 years old in good health.

The chain is built from TRBV5-1 and TRBJ2-1. There are 11 residues in the CDR3. Germline CDR1 and CDR2: SGHRS and YFSETQ. The CDR3 is CASRQSNEQFF.

The chain links TRBV7-6 to TRBJ2-2; TCRdb gives TRBD1 as the D gene, but with no DNA this cannot be confirmed. Germline values: CDR1 SGHVS, CDR2 FNYEAQ. This CDR3 region has 16 residues. CDR3 residues: CASSWEGGLNTGELFF.

This chain connects TRBV14 to TRBJ1-2; the D gene TCRdb calls, TRBD1, cannot be checked with no DNA. The CDR3 covers 14 residues. Germline CDR1 is SGHDN and CDR2 is FVKESK. The CDR3 region is CASSHPGQGVGYTF.

CDR3 residues: CASSWNLDRVGEETQYF. V is TRBV6-8 and J is TRBJ2-5; TCRdb returns TRBD1, unconfirmable since there is no DNA. In germline, CDR1 is MNHGY, CDR2 SAAAGT. This CDR3 is 17 amino acids long.

This rearrangement joins TRBV5-1 to TRBJ2-5; the D call of TRBD1 rests on TCRdb alone, since no DNA is present to check it. The CDR3 contains 15 residues. Germline CDR1 reads SGHRS; CDR2 reads YFSETQ. The CDR3: CASGTGTGLIETQYF.